The 31 T cell receptor beta chains below all came from one sample that was sequenced in a study of T cells after yellow fever vaccination. TCRdb re-called the 5' RACE reads with MiXCR, one entry per CDR3 protein. The repertoire includes some 120,000 distinct CDR3 sequences, about 8.2% of them detected once, and 30% to 40% sits in the top ten. Sequencing used CD8+ T cells sorted from PBMCs, obtained on the day of the yellow fever booster vaccination. These receptors were collected from a man younger than 35 who received the YFV17D yellow fever vaccine.

There are a few counts of this clonotype. The CDR3 sequence: CASSSFGTGSYNEQFF. The CDR3 nucleotides are TGTGCCAGCAGTTCCTTTGGGACAGGGTCCTACAATGAGCAGTTCTTC. This sequence joins TRBV6-5 and TRBJ2-1; 9 nucleotides match TRBD1. CDR1 is MNHEY and CDR2 is SVGAGI in the germline V gene. The CDR3 totals 16 residues. The J segment lost 1 base and the V segment lost 4 bases, leaving 5 bases of the junction unmatched.

This clonotype was seen repeatedly, ten times or more. The gene calls are TRBV12-3 or TRBV12-4 and TRBJ2-7; no clear D. The CDR3 consists of 12 residues. Trimming took 7 bases from V and 6 from J, leaving 13 bases between them. DNA for the CDR3: TGTGCCAGCAACGACTGGGGTCTCGAGCAGTACTTC. Amino acids: CASNDWGLEQYF.

This clonotype was counted a few times. The V and J genes are TRBV29-1 and TRBJ2-1, with 10 bases that match TRBD2. The CDR3 runs to 15 residues. V trimming: 2 bases; J trimming: 3 bases; junction bases outside the gene matches: 4. Per the germline V gene, CDR1 is SQVTM and CDR2 is ANQGSEA. CDR3 loop: CSVESGRGHYNEQFF. Here the CDR3 DNA reads TGCAGCGTTGAAAGCGGGAGGGGGCACTACAATGAGCAGTTCTTC.

J is TRBJ1-1 and V is TRBV16; D perhaps matches TRBD1 (5 bases). This CDR3 region has 14 residues. The ends were cut back, 0 bases at V and 0 bases at J, with 5 bases in the middle. Germline V gene data show CDR1 as KGHSY and CDR2 as FQNENV. The CDR3 nucleotides are TGTGCCAGCAGCCAATCGGGGGTGAACACTGAAGCTTTCTTT. It translates to CASSQSGVNTEAFF.

A remark on this clonotype: A much larger clone is a single base away; this may be a read error. The gene calls are TRBV27 and TRBJ2-5; D remains ambiguous. CDR1 MNHEY and CDR2 SMNVEV come from the germline V gene (reference sequence). The length of the CDR3 is 11 residues. Between the trimmed V and J ends, which lost 4 bases and 5 bases, there was a span of 5 bases. The DNA of the CDR3 is TGTGCCAGCAGTTACGCGGAGACCCAGTACTTC. It encodes CASSYAETQYF.

V gene TRBV7-9 combines with J gene TRBJ2-6; D not certain. The germline V and J ends were trimmed by 2 bases and 0 bases, with 5 bases remaining between them. CDR3 size: 15 residues. Germline V gene data show CDR1 as SEHNR and CDR2 as FQNEAQ (reference sequence). CDR3: CASSLKGSGANVLTF. The CDR3 bases are TGTGCCAGCAGCTTAAAGGGCTCTGGGGCCAACGTCCTGACTTTC.

This clonotype was picked up a small number of times. The chain joins TRBV4-1 to TRBJ2-7, with 7 bases lining up with TRBD1. CDR1 is MGHRA, CDR2 YSYEKL, per germline. CDR3 size: 15 residues. Trimming at V came to 5 bases and at J to 6 bases, leaving 13 bases not matched to a gene. CDR3 bases: TGCGCCAGCAGCATTTCCGGGACAGCCGGTCGCGAGCAGTACTTC. Translating it yields CASSISGTAGREQYF.

This clonotype was counted a few times. This sequence joins TRBV12-5 and TRBJ1-2; D unresolved. The ends were cut back, 4 bases at V and 6 bases at J, with 21 bases in the middle. Looked up from germline, CDR1 is LGHNT and CDR2 is FRNRAP. The CDR3 covers 16 residues. In DNA form, the CDR3 reads TGTGCTAGTGGTTCGGTTGGGCAAGGGCGGGATGATGGCTACACCTTC. Its protein is CASGSVGQGRDDGYTF.

The V gene is TRBV12-3 or TRBV12-4, the J gene TRBJ2-1; no firm D call. CDR3 length equals 16 residues. Trimming took 6 bases from V and 6 from J, leaving 21 bases between them. CDR3 residues: CASSEARLVKGNEQFF. The CDR3 nucleotides read TGTGCCAGCAGCGAGGCGCGCCTAGTCAAAGGCAATGAGCAGTTCTTC.

V is TRBV19 and J is TRBJ2-1; D may be TRBD2 (6 bases). Germline CDR1 and CDR2: LNHDA and SQIVND (reference sequence). Trimming took 5 bases from V and 8 from J, leaving 13 bases between them. This CDR3 is 13 amino acids long. The CDR3, as DNA: TGTGCCAGTAGTCTCCTCTCGGGGGATGAGCAGTTCTTC. It encodes CASSLLSGDEQFF.

The rearrangement joins TRBV11-2 to TRBJ2-5; D might be TRBD1 or TRBD2, each matching 5 bases. The CDR3 runs 14 residues. V lost 4 bases and J 7 bases, leaving 16 bases between the germline ends. Germline V gene lookup returns CDR1 SGHAT and CDR2 FQNNGV. DNA of the CDR3: TGTGCCAGCAGCTCCACATTCCCAGGGAGGACCCAGTACTTC. It encodes CASSSTFPGRTQYF.

This clonotype appeared a few times. The V call is TRBV24-1, the J call TRBJ2-2; 7 nucleotides match TRBD1. The CDR3 is 15 amino acids. Trimming cost V 3 bases and J 6 bases; bases outside gene matches: 6. The V gene's germline CDR1 is KGHDR and CDR2 SFDVKD. In DNA form, the CDR3 reads TGTGCCACCAGTGATCGAAAACAGGGGTCCGGGGAGCTGTTTTTT. It translates to CATSDRKQGSGELFF.

This clonotype was recorded a few times. The chain carries TRBV25-1 and TRBJ2-5; D is ambiguous. Germline V gene sequence: CDR1 MGHDK, CDR2 SYGVNS. The CDR3 totals 13 residues. The ends were cut back, 1 base at V and 4 bases at J, with 7 bases in the middle. In nucleotides, the CDR3 is TGTGCCAGCAGTGAATGGATTACAGAGACCCAGTACTTC. Protein sequence: CASSEWITETQYF.

This clonotype was seen more than once but under ten times. V and J are TRBV2 and TRBJ2-5, with TRBD2 matching 7 bases. The CDR3 contains 16 residues. Germline trimming cut 0 bases from V and 0 bases from J; bases unmatched to any gene: 4. Germline V lookup: CDR1 SNHLY, CDR2 FYNNEI. The CDR3 DNA reads as TGTGCCAGCAGTGAAGCGATGCGGGGGTACCAAGAGACCCAGTACTTC. Its translation is CASSEAMRGYQETQYF.

The chain links TRBV7-6 to TRBJ1-1; weak D call: TRBD1 (5 bases). CDR3 length equals 18 residues. CDR1 is SGHVS, CDR2 FNYEAQ, per germline. The V end was cut by 1 base, the J end by 4 bases, with 22 bases between. The CDR3 nucleotides read TGTGCCAGCAGCTTAGGGCCCCCACAGGACTTAGGTTCCACTGAAGCTTTCTTT. Translated: CASSLGPPQDLGSTEAFF.

This clonotype was observed at least ten times. The J gene is TRBJ1-1, the V gene TRBV20-1, with unresolved D. The CDR3 has 14 residues. The germline V gene has CDR1 DFQATT and CDR2 SNEGSKA (reference sequence). CDR3 coding DNA: TGCAGGATATCCTATTACCCCGCGAGCGCTGAAGCTTTCTTT. This encodes CRISYYPASAEAFF.

The chain carries TRBV4-1 and TRBJ1-1; perhaps TRBD1 as D (5 bases). Germline loops: CDR1 MGHRA, CDR2 YSYEKL. CDR3 length equals 18 residues. V gave up 3 bases and J gave up 0 bases, with 20 bases separating them. CDR3 loop: CASSQLTGEPSMNTEAFF. Here the CDR3 DNA reads TGCGCCAGCAGCCAGCTTACAGGCGAACCTTCAATGAACACTGAAGCTTTCTTT.

This clonotype was seen many times. In nucleotides, the CDR3 is TGTGCCACCAGCAGAGGTACAGCTTACTACGAGCAGTACTTC. This codes for CATSRGTAYYEQYF. The genes are TRBV15 and TRBJ2-7; D unresolved. This CDR3 is 14 amino acids long. With 1 base removed from V and 3 bases from J, the gap between germline ends came to 10 bases. Germline V gene sequence: CDR1 LNHNV, CDR2 YYDKDF (reference sequence).

This clonotype came up a few times. The chain couples TRBV6-6 to TRBJ2-1, with 11 bases that match TRBD2. V was pared by 7 bases and J by 3 bases, with 5 bases of the junction left unmatched. The CDR3 has 15 residues. CDR1 MNHNY and CDR2 SVGAGI come from the germline V gene (reference sequence). CDR3 protein: CASTYSGGVYNEQFF. CDR3 DNA: TGTGCCAGCACCTATAGCGGGGGGGTCTACAATGAGCAGTTCTTC.

This clonotype was seen more than once but under ten times. The chain uses TRBV12-3 or TRBV12-4 and TRBJ2-4, with a weak D call TRBD1 (5 bases). This CDR3 spans 15 amino acids. V was clipped by 5 bases and J by 0 bases, with 11 bases between them. CDR3 DNA sequence: TGTGCCAGCAGTGACAGAGGTAGAGCCAAAAACATTCAGTACTTC. This translates into CASSDRGRAKNIQYF.

V is TRBV6-1 and J is TRBJ2-5; 9 positions match TRBD1. This CDR3 has 15 amino acids. Losses at the gene ends were 3 bases for V and 1 base for J; bases not matched to a gene: 3. Germline CDR1 MNHNS, CDR2 SASEGT. CDR3 sequence reads: CASSEDRGSQETQYF. CDR3 DNA sequence: TGTGCCAGCAGTGAGGACAGGGGTTCCCAAGAGACCCAGTACTTC.

This clonotype was observed at least ten times. The chain combines TRBV20-1 with TRBJ2-5; weak D call: TRBD2 (6 bases). Trimming cost V 3 bases and J 7 bases, with 21 bases left between them. CDR3 length: 15 amino acids. Germline lookup yields CDR1 DFQATT and CDR2 SNEGSKA (reference sequence). CDR3 DNA: TGCAGTGCTAGGCTTAGCGGTGGACCAAGGGGGACCCAGTACTTC. It yields the protein CSARLSGGPRGTQYF.

This clonotype was seen at least ten times. The chain is built from TRBV12-3 or TRBV12-4 and TRBJ2-7; TRBD1 or TRBD2 may be the D gene (5 bases each). The CDR3 is made up of 12 amino acids. V was trimmed by 6 bases and J by 4 bases, leaving 10 bases between them. DNA for the CDR3: TGTGCCAGCAGCCCCGGGGCGTACGAGCAGTACTTC. As protein: CASSPGAYEQYF.

CDR3 region: CATTLDPVRNTGELFF. The CDR3 DNA is TGTGCCACCACCCTGGACCCCGTCCGTAACACCGGGGAGCTGTTTTTT. The chain carries TRBV6-5 and TRBJ2-2; D is uncertain. Germline assignment: CDR1 MNHEY and CDR2 SVGAGI. The CDR3 consists of 16 residues. The V gene lost 10 bases and the J gene lost 2 bases, with 20 bases spanning the gap.

A few counts support this clonotype. The chain is built from TRBV12-3 or TRBV12-4 and TRBJ1-1, with 10 bases aligning to TRBD1. The CDR3 contains 16 residues. The V segment lost 6 bases and the J segment 0 bases; nucleotides outside the gene matches: 7. The DNA for the CDR3 is TGTGCCAGCAGCTCCGGGACAGGGGACATGAACACTGAAGCTTTCTTT. Translated, it gives CASSSGTGDMNTEAFF.

This sequence joins TRBV12-3 or TRBV12-4 and TRBJ2-2; D remains unclear. The CDR3 has 16 residues. V was shortened by 7 bases and J by 2 bases, with 17 bases between the two germline ends. The chain's CDR3 is CASNPPGWGNTGELFF. As DNA, the CDR3 is TGTGCCAGCAACCCCCCGGGCTGGGGTAACACCGGGGAGCTGTTTTTT.

The chain uses TRBV5-1 and TRBJ1-2; 9 nucleotides align to TRBD1. V gave up 0 bases and J gave up 12 bases; unmatched junction bases: 6. The CDR3 runs 13 residues. The V gene's germline CDR1 is SGHRS and CDR2 YFSETQ. The CDR3, as DNA: TGCGCCAGCAGCTTGGCCGGGACAGGGTTCGACACCTTC. Amino acid sequence: CASSLAGTGFDTF.

This clonotype was picked up many times. CDR3 DNA: TGCGCCAGCAGCTTAGGGACAGCCTATGGCTACACCTTC. Amino acids: CASSLGTAYGYTF. V and J are TRBV5-1 and TRBJ1-2; 7 positions match TRBD1. The CDR3 is 13 residues long. CDR1 is SGHRS, CDR2 YFSETQ, per germline. V gave up 2 bases and J gave up 4 bases; unmatched junction bases: 2. The full variable domain, in which reference TRBV5-1 and TRBJ1-2 provide the parts outside the CDR3, is KAGVTQTPRYLIKTRGQQVTLSCSPISGHRSVSWYQQTPGQGLQFLFEYFSETQRNKGNFPGRFSGRQFSNSRSEMNVSTLELGDSALYLCASSLGTAYGYTFGSGTRLTVV.

This clonotype was observed a handful of times. This rearrangement joins TRBV10-3 to TRBJ1-3; no clear D gene. There are 16 residues in the CDR3. Germline V gives CDR1 ENHRY, CDR2 SYGVKD. V was cut by 0 bases and J by 2 bases, with 11 bases left in between. The CDR3 sequence is CAISESRHPAGNTIYF. DNA of the CDR3: TGTGCCATCAGTGAGTCGAGGCATCCCGCTGGAAACACCATATATTTT.

This clonotype was observed a handful of times. For the CDR3, the DNA is TGCGCCAGCAGCCAAGATTCCCCCGGGGGTAATAATTCACCCCTCCACTTT. As protein: CASSQDSPGGNNSPLHF. The chain is built from TRBV4-3 and TRBJ1-6; TRBD1 is a possible D gene (5 bases). With 0 bases removed from V and 5 bases from J, the gap between germline ends came to 14 bases. Germline V CDR1 and CDR2: LGHNA, YSLEER. CDR3 length equals 17 residues.

The J gene is TRBJ2-3, the V gene TRBV18; 9 positions agree with TRBD1. After removal of 6 bases from V and 6 bases from J, the junction contained 10 bases not matched to a gene. The CDR3 is 15 residues long. Germline V gene data show CDR1 as KGHSH and CDR2 as LQKENI. CDR3 residues: CASSLKQGAWDTQYF. The CDR3 DNA reads as TGTGCCAGCTCCCTCAAACAGGGGGCTTGGGATACGCAGTATTTT.